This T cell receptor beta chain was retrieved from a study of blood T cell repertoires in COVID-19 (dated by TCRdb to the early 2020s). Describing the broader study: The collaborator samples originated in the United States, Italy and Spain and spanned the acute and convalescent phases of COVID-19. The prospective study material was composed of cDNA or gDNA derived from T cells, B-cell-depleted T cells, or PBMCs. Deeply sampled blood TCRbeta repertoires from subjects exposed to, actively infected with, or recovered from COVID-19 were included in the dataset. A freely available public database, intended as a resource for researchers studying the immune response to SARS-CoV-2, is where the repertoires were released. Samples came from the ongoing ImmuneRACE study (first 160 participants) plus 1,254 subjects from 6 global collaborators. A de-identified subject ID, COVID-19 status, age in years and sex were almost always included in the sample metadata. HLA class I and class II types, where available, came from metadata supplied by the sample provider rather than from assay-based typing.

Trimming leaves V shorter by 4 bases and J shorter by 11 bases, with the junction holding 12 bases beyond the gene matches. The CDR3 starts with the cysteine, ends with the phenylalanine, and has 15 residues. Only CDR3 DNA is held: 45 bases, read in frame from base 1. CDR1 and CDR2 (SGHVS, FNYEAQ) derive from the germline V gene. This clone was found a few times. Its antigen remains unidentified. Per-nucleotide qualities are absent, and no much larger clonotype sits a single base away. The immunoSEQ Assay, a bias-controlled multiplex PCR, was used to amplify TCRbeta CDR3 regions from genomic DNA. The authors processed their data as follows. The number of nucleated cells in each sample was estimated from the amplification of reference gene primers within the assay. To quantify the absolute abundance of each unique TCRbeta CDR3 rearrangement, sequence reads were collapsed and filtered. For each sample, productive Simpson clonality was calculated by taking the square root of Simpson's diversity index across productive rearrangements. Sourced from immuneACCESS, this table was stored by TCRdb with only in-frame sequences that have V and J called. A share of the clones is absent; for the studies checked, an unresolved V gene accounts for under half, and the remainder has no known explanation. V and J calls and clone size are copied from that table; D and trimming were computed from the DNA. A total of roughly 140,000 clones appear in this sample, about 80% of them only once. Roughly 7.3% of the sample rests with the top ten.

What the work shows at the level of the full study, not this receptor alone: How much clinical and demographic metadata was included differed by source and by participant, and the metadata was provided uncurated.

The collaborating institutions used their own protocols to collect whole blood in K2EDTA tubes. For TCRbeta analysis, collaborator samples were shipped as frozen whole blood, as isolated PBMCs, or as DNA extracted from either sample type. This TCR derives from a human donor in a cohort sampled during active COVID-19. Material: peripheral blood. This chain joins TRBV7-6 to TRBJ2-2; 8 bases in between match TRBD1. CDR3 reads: CASSSAGTGSHELFF. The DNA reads TGTGCCAGCAGCTCAGCAGGGACAGGAAGCCACGAGCTGTTTTTT.